These T cell receptor beta chains were read from a single sample in a study of T cells in Graves' hyperthyroidism and ophthalmopathy. TCRdb re-called the multiplex PCR reads with MiXCR, one entry per CDR3 protein. The table records some 350,000 distinct CDR3 sequences, 25% of them present only once. The sequencing sample was made of blood. Receptor source: a man aged 45-65 years with Graves' hyperthyroidism. CDR3s include the opening cysteine and the closing phenylalanine or tryptophan. D genes are given only for firm matches.

J gene,CDR3 length,V gene,D gene,CDR3 protein
TRBJ2-7,14,TRBV5-1,TRBD1,CASSATGQEVEQYF
TRBJ2-2,19,TRBV6-5,.,CASSYPSGEGRWNTGELFF
TRBJ2-7,13,TRBV6-1,.,CASSEGGVYEQYF
TRBJ2-1,15,TRBV5-1,.,CASSSAGSPYNEQFF
TRBJ2-6,15,TRBV12-3/TRBV12-4,.,CASSLKGTGANVLTF
TRBJ1-1,11,TRBV20-1,.,CSARVSTEAFF
TRBJ1-4,15,TRBV3-1,.,CASSQSHRTREKLFF
TRBJ2-7,17,TRBV20-1,.,CSARVNREAAITYEQYF
TRBJ2-3,11,TRBV28,.,CASRLLDTQYF
TRBJ2-7,14,TRBV15,TRBD2,CATSKASGRYEQYF
TRBJ1-1,14,TRBV30,.,CAWSSRTYRPEAFF
TRBJ2-1,13,TRBV20-1,.,CSAIGGPYNEQFF
TRBJ2-3,14,TRBV6-1,.,CASSEVGSTDTQYF
TRBJ1-1,12,TRBV24-1,.,CATSGIVGEAFF
TRBJ1-1,13,TRBV19,.,CASSNLQGGRAFF
TRBJ2-7,16,TRBV7-2,TRBD1,CASSISGTGGYYEQYF
TRBJ2-7,14,TRBV27,TRBD1,CASSLQGAFYEQYF
TRBJ1-1,14,TRBV2,.,CASSRIQGGTEAFF
TRBJ2-1,12,TRBV19,TRBD1,CATDRGQGEQFF
TRBJ1-1,14,TRBV11-2,.,CASSLGWGVTEAFF
TRBJ2-7,19,TRBV7-6,TRBD2,CASSVSGLAGTPNSYEQYF
TRBJ2-7,13,TRBV5-6,.,CASSLSDRTEQYF
TRBJ1-4,15,TRBV19,.,CASTPPGQANEKLFF
TRBJ1-1,15,TRBV3-1,.,CASSHAGASNTEAFF
TRBJ2-7,14,TRBV7-2,TRBD1,CANSRRQGTYEQYF
TRBJ2-7,15,TRBV6-1,TRBD1,CASSPQDRGYDEQYF
TRBJ1-4,13,TRBV6-4,.,CASAGGFSEKLFF
TRBJ2-3,17,TRBV27,.,CASSPRGVRGTTDTQYF
TRBJ2-5,15,TRBV6-2/TRBV6-3,.,CASRRPGLDQETQYF
TRBJ2-7,15,TRBV6-2/TRBV6-3,.,CASTELGRELYEQYF
TRBJ2-7,11,TRBV20-1,TRBD2,CSAIGLAGEYF
TRBJ2-1,18,TRBV5-1,TRBD2,CASSRIPGLAGGSNEQFF
TRBJ2-7,11,TRBV7-6,.,CASSSGAEQHF
TRBJ2-7,14,TRBV15,.,CATSARDGSYEQYF
TRBJ2-5,9,TRBV29-1,.,CSVVETQYF
TRBJ2-2,16,TRBV7-2,.,CASSLRGGVTSRELFF
TRBJ2-3,17,TRBV12-3/TRBV12-4,TRBD2,CASKLTPSGIPTDTQYF
TRBJ2-7,14,TRBV5-1,TRBD1,CASSLARQGSEQYF
TRBJ2-3,15,TRBV27,TRBD2,CASSASGTSRSAQYF
TRBJ2-1,17,TRBV4-1,TRBD2,CASSQDPSGGAYNEQFF
TRBJ1-2,15,TRBV13,.,CASSREEGGAKGYTF
TRBJ2-4,15,TRBV6-5,.,CASSLTVRVKNIQYF
TRBJ2-1,14,TRBV6-1,TRBD1,CASMQTGDANEQFF
TRBJ2-3,15,TRBV7-3,TRBD2,CASSLREAGTDTQYF
TRBJ2-1,12,TRBV20-1,.,CSVAGSYNEQFF
TRBJ2-5,13,TRBV2,.,CACLPSRQETQYF
TRBJ2-1,17,TRBV12-3/TRBV12-4,.,CASRDQNKEAVVNEQFF
TRBJ2-1,12,TRBV7-7,.,CASSSGQGEQFF
TRBJ2-6,20,TRBV3-1,.,CASSRSGRRGPLSGANVLTF
TRBJ1-2,14,TRBV7-9,TRBD1,CASSLRDRYYGYTF
TRBJ2-5,14,TRBV29-1,TRBD1,CSVDRQDRGETQYF
TRBJ1-1,14,TRBV7-9,.,CASSPETVRRGAFF